Presented here are 21 T cell receptor beta chains from one specimen sequenced in a study of technical replicates of blood from a handful of donors. The data were produced by immunoSEQ multiplex PCR, yet TCRdb's version contains in-frame clones alone and is incomplete. The sample holds over 65,000 clones; over 85% are singletons and the top ten take less than 0.3%. Input material: T cells isolated from PBMCs. These receptors all stem from a human donor in good health.

This sequence joins TRBV21-1 and TRBJ1-5. TRBV21-1 is designated a pseudogene. This CDR3 contains 18 residues. CDR3 residues: CASSKWVGGSFSNQPQHF. Here the CDR3 DNA reads TGTGCCAGCAGCAAATGGGTGGGGGGGTCGTTTAGCAATCAGCCCCAGCATTTT.

For the CDR3, the DNA is TGTGCCAGCAGCCGACGGGACAGGGAGACCCAGTACTTC. Its translation: CASSRRDRETQYF. The rearrangement uses TRBV7-9 and TRBJ2-5; 8 nucleotides agree with TRBD1. CDR1 and CDR2 (germline): SEHNR, FQNEAQ (reference sequence). The CDR3 runs to 13 residues. Germline trimming cut 5 bases from V and 5 bases from J; bases unmatched to any gene: 4.

The chain has TRBV15 and TRBJ1-5, with D maybe TRBD1 (6 bases). The length of the CDR3 is 16 residues. The germline gives CDR1 LNHNV, CDR2 YYDKDF (reference sequence). V was cut by 5 bases and J by 0 bases, with 14 bases left in between. The CDR3 protein is CATSGQQGYSNQPQHF. The CDR3 region has the DNA TGTGCCACCAGCGGCCAACAGGGCTATAGCAATCAGCCCCAGCATTTT. The full variable domain, with the rest looked up from reference TRBV15 and TRBJ1-5, is DAMVIQNPRYQVTQFGKPVTLSCSQTLNHNVMYWYQQKSSQAPKLLFHYYDKDFNNEADTPDNFQSRRPNTSFCFLDIRSPGLGDTAMYLCATSGQQGYSNQPQHFGDGTRLSIL.

The chain has TRBV5-4 and TRBJ2-7, with TRBD2 matching 10 bases. Germline trimming cut 4 bases from V and 9 bases from J; bases unmatched to any gene: 10. This CDR3 is 14 amino acids long. Per germline, CDR1 SGHNT and CDR2 YYREEE (reference sequence). DNA of the CDR3: TGTGCCAGCAGCACCGATGGACTAGCGGAGCTGCAGTACTTC. Translation: CASSTDGLAELQYF.

The chain has TRBV27 and TRBJ2-2; maybe TRBD2 (6 bases). The germline V gene encodes CDR1 MNHEY and CDR2 SMNVEV (reference sequence). V was clipped by 2 bases and J by 1 base, with 11 bases between them. The CDR3 length is 16 residues. CDR3 amino acids: CASSLMGGGNTGELFF. DNA for the CDR3: TGTGCCAGCAGTTTAATGGGAGGAGGGAACACCGGGGAGCTGTTTTTT.

The chain uses TRBV19 and TRBJ2-3; 9 nucleotides match TRBD1. J gave up 6 bases and V 5 bases, and 12 bases lay outside the gene matches. The CDR3 is 16 residues long. Germline CDR1 is LNHDA and CDR2 is SQIVND (reference sequence). CDR3 bases: TGTGCCAGTAGTTCACCGGGACAGGGAGGCGGGGATACGCAGTATTTT. It specifies CASSSPGQGGGDTQYF.

The chain has TRBV5-3 and TRBJ2-7; D is unclear. TRBV5-3 counts as an open reading frame of uncertain function. The CDR3 is made up of 13 amino acids. Trimming shortened V by 7 bases and J by 5 bases, and 16 bases separated the two germline ends. CDR3 sequence reads: CARLHLSGHEQYF. DNA of the CDR3: TGTGCCAGATTACACCTCTCGGGTCACGAGCAGTACTTC.

The rearrangement links TRBV28 to TRBJ1-2, with no clear D. V shed 6 bases and J shed 8 bases, with 13 bases lying between them. The germline V gene has CDR1 MDHEN and CDR2 SYDVKM. This CDR3 contains 12 residues. Here the CDR3 reads CASSLTEAGYTF. Written as DNA, the CDR3 is TGTGCCAGCAGCCTTACCGAGGCGGGCTACACCTTC.

The chain carries TRBV19 and TRBJ1-4; possible D gene TRBD1, 6 bases. V was pared by 9 bases and J by 5 bases, with 28 bases between. The CDR3 is made up of 18 amino acids. CDR1 is LNHDA and CDR2 is SQIVND in the germline V gene (reference sequence). CDR3 sequence (DNA): TGTGCCAGCGGGCCATCGAACAGGGCGGGAGGTACCAATGAAAAACTGTTTTTT. The encoded protein is CASGPSNRAGGTNEKLFF.

V usage is TRBV27 and J usage is TRBJ1-5; D gene unclear. Trimming took off 3 bases at V and 4 bases at J, with 7 bases between the two ends. Germline assignment: CDR1 MNHEY and CDR2 SMNVEV (reference sequence). The CDR3 spans 13 residues. CDR3 sequence (DNA): TGTGCCAGCAGTTTGGAGAGGAATCAGCCCCAGCATTTT. Amino acids: CASSLERNQPQHF.

This rearrangement joins TRBV25-1 to TRBJ1-4; D remains ambiguous. Germline V gene sequence: CDR1 MGHDK, CDR2 SYGVNS. V lost 1 base and J 5 bases, leaving 14 bases between the germline ends. The CDR3 length is 16 residues. The DNA of the CDR3 is TGTGCCAGCAGTGAATTATCAAGGGAGCCAAATGAAAAACTGTTTTTT. Amino acid sequence: CASSELSREPNEKLFF.

J is TRBJ2-3 and V is TRBV4-1; tentative D call: TRBD2 (6 bases). The CDR3 runs 17 residues. In germline, CDR1 is MGHRA, CDR2 YSYEKL. Trimming pared 0 bases from V and 2 bases from J, leaving 15 bases between. The CDR3 here is CASSQDFPSDDTDTQYF. The CDR3 bases are TGCGCCAGCAGCCAAGACTTTCCTAGCGACGACACAGATACGCAGTATTTT.

The CDR3 sequence: CASSLKTGGRADTQYF. DNA for the CDR3: TGTGCCAGCAGCCTCAAGACAGGGGGTCGCGCAGATACGCAGTATTTT. V is TRBV13 and J is TRBJ2-3, with 9 nucleotides matching TRBD1. Trimming removed 5 bases from V and 4 bases from J; junction bases left unmatched: 10. The CDR3 length is 16 residues. CDR1 is PRHDT and CDR2 is FYEKMQ in the germline V gene (reference sequence).

The chain combines TRBV9 with TRBJ2-1; TRBD2 might be the D (5 bases). The germline V gene encodes CDR1 SGDLS and CDR2 YYNGEE. Deletions cut 4 bases from V and 0 bases from J, with 11 bases between. The CDR3 is 15 amino acids. In DNA form, the CDR3 reads TGTGCCAGCAGCATGAGCGGACCCTCCTACAATGAGCAGTTCTTC. It codes for CASSMSGPSYNEQFF.

The chain recombines TRBV29-1 with TRBJ2-7, with 7 nucleotides matching TRBD1. The CDR3 spans 14 residues. With V trimmed by 4 bases and J by 5 bases, 11 bases remained unmatched. Germline V CDR1 and CDR2: SQVTM, ANQGSEA. CDR3 DNA sequence: TGCAGCGTTGCGACCCGGACAGGCGTCCACGAGCAGTACTTC. Amino acid sequence: CSVATRTGVHEQYF.

The gene calls are TRBV6-1 and TRBJ2-4; the match to TRBD2 covers 9 bases. This CDR3 is 16 amino acids long. Germline V gives CDR1 MNHNS, CDR2 SASEGT. With V trimmed by 0 bases and J by 5 bases, 5 bases remained unmatched. CDR3 bases: TGTGCCAGCAGTGAAGCGAGTAGCGGGGGACAAAACATTCAGTACTTC. This encodes CASSEASSGGQNIQYF.

The chain is built from TRBV28 and TRBJ2-1, with 11 bases fitting TRBD2. V lost 6 bases and J lost 9; bases outside the gene matches: 4. The CDR3 is made up of 13 amino acids. From germline, CDR1 is MDHEN and CDR2 SYDVKM. CDR3: CASSPGTSGEQFF. The CDR3 coding sequence is TGTGCCAGCAGCCCAGGGACTAGCGGTGAGCAGTTCTTC.

The rearrangement uses TRBV27 and TRBJ1-1; D unclear. Germline V gene data show CDR1 as MNHEY and CDR2 as SMNVEV (reference sequence). The CDR3 spans 15 residues. Trimming removed 2 bases from V and 0 bases from J, with 10 bases in between. The CDR3 region has the DNA TGTGCCAGCAGTTTACTGGCAGATTTGAACACTGAAGCTTTCTTT. As protein: CASSLLADLNTEAFF.

V gene TRBV10-3 combines with J gene TRBJ1-4, with D maybe TRBD1 (5 bases). V shed 3 bases and J shed 7 bases, with 9 bases lying between them. Germline CDR1 ENHRY, CDR2 SYGVKD. The CDR3 is 13 amino acids. The CDR3 DNA is TGTGCCATCAGTGACAGGGAGGCTGAAAAACTGTTTTTT. This sequence encodes CAISDREAEKLFF.

The rearrangement links TRBV6-4 to TRBJ1-2; 10 bases fit TRBD1. Losses at the gene ends were 5 bases for V and 1 base for J; bases not matched to a gene: 19. This CDR3 spans 20 amino acids. Germline-derived CDR1 and CDR2 are MRHNA and SNTAGT. The CDR3 DNA is TGTGCCAGCAGTAAACCGGGACAGGGGCCCCAAAGGTCCCATAACTATGGCTACACCTTC. Protein product: CASSKPGQGPQRSHNYGYTF.

The J gene is TRBJ1-5, the V gene TRBV7-8; TRBD1 agrees at 9 bases. Per germline, CDR1 SGHVS and CDR2 FQNEAQ. The CDR3 sequence is 16 residues long. Losses at the gene ends were 1 base for V and 5 bases for J; bases not matched to a gene: 6. In DNA form, the CDR3 reads TGTGCCAGCAGCTTAGTACGGACAGGGGCGGATCAGCCCCAGCATTTT. Encoded protein: CASSLVRTGADQPQHF.